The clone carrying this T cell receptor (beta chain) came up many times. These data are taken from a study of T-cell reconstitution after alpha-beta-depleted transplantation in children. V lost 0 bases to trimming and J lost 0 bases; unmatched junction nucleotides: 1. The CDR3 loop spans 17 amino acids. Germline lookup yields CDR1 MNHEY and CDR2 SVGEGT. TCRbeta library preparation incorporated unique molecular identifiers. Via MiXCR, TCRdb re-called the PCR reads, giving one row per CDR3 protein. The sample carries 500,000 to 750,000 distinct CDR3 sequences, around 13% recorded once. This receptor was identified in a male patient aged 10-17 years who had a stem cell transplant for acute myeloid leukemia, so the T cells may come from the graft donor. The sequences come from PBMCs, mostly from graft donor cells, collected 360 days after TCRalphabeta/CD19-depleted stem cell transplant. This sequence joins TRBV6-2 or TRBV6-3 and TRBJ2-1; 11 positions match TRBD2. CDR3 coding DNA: TGTGCCAGCAGTTACTCACTAGCGGGAGTCTCCTACAATGAGCAGTTCTTC. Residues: CASSYSLAGVSYNEQFF.